This T cell receptor (beta chain) emerged from a study of shared clonotypes between healthy human individuals. The donors, healthy adults who were HIV-negative, had experienced no recent acute infections or vaccinations. All of the donors resided in Nashville, Tennessee, and each was a Caucasian adult. This CDR3 region has 13 residues. CDR1 is KGHSH and CDR2 is LQKENI in the germline V gene. Trimming removed 5 bases from V and 10 bases from J, with 15 bases in between. Per the original methods: As immunoSEQ supplied junction-only sequences (without quality scores), filtering differed. TCRdb's table, derived via immunoSEQ multiplex PCR, lists solely in-frame clones and lacks some. V, J and clone size were drawn from that table, and D and trimming were deduced from the DNA. The data contain fewer than 600,000 clones, about four fifths of them seen just once; the ten biggest clones take up 10% to 15%.

The chain combines TRBV18 with TRBJ2-1; possibly TRBD1 or TRBD2 for D (5 bases each). This receptor was obtained from a woman aged 40 to 50 in good health. Some clones in this sample may be carry-over from other donors' samples. The specimen was PBMCs. The CDR3 sequence is CASSSGPPGEQFF. CDR3 bases: TGTGCCAGCTCATCGGGACCGCCGGGGGAGCAGTTCTTC.